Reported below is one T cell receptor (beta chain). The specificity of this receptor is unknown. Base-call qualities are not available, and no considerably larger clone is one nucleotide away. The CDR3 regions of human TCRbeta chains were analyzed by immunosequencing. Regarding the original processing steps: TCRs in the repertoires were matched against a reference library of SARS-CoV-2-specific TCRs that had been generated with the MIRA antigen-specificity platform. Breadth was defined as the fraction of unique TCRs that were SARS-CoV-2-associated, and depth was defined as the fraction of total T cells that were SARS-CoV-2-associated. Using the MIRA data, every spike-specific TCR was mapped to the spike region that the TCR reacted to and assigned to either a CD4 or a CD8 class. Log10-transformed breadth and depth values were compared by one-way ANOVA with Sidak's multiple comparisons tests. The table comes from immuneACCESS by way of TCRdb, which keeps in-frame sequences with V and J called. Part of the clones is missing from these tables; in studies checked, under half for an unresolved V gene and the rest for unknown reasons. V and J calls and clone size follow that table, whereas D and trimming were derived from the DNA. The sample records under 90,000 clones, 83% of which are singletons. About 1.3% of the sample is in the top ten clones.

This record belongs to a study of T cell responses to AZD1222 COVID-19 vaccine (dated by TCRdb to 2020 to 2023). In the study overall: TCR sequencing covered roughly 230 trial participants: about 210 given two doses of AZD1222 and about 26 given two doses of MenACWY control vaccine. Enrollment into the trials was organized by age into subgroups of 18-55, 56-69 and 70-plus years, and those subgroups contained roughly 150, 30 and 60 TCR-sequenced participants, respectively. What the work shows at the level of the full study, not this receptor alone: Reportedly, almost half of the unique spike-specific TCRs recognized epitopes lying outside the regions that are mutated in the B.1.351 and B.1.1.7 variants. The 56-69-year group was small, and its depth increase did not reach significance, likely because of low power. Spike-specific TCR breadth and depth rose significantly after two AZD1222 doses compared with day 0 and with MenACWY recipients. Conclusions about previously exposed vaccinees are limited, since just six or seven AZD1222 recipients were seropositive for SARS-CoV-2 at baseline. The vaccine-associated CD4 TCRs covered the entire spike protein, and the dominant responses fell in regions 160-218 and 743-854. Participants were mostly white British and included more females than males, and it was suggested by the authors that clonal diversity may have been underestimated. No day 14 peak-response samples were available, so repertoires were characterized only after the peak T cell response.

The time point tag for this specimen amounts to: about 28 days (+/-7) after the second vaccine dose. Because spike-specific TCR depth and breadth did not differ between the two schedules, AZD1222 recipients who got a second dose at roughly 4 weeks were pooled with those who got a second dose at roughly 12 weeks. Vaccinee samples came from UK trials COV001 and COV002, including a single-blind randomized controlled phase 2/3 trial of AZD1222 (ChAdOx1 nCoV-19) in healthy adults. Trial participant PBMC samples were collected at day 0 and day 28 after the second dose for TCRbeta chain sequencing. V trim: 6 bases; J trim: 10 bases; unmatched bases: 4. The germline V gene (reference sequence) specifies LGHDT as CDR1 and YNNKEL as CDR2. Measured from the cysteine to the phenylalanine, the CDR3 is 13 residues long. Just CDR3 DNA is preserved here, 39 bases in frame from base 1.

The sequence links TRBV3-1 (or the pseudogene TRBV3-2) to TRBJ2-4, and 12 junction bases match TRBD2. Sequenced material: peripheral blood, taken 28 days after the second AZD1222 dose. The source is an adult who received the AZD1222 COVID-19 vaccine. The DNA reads TGTGCCAGCAGTGGGACTAGCGGGCCAATTCAGTACTTC. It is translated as CASSGTSGPIQYF.